This T cell receptor (beta chain) was recovered during a study of blood T cells in healthy people across ages (dated by TCRdb to the mid-2010s). Broadly, across the study: In model experiments, template switching captured roughly one uniquely barcoded TCR beta cDNA molecule for every two T cells. To avoid experimental bias, donors of different ages were randomly spread across the sequencing lanes. Four age groups were formed from the donors: young (average roughly 16 years), middle-aged (approximately 41), aged (roughly 58) and long-lived (around 80). To track age-related changes in TCR beta repertoire diversity, the study relied on deep sequencing normalized with unique cDNA molecular identifiers. The study analyzed two additional independent replicas of 1 million unique cDNA reads from the same blood draw for two donors, one aged 18 to 29 and one aged 80 or older.

Receptors were amplified or captured by 5' RACE. TCRdb lists the instrument as Illumina HiSeq 2500. A second roughly 6 to 12 cycle PCR used a sample-barcoded 5' primer and a J-beta primer mix. Each TCR beta cDNA molecule received a unique molecular identifier from a template-switch 5' adaptor carrying 12 random nucleotides. Each sample yielded at least 2.5 million CDR3-containing paired-end reads. All of the RNA was converted into first-strand cDNA using the Mint cDNA synthesis kit, with a TRBC-specific oligonucleotide serving as the primer. Following uracil-DNA glycosylase treatment, a first 18-cycle PCR with universal primers M1SS and BC2_uni_R was performed on all cDNA. The original pipeline was this. Normalization of each sample was performed by random selection of 1 million high-quality reads, each carrying a distinct molecular identifier. Instead of being binned into consensus sequences, reads with shared molecular identifiers were discarded. MiTCR, with a Q25 quality threshold and the strictest error-elimination algorithm, was used for CDR3 identification, clonotype clustering and error correction. Lower-bound total TCR beta diversity was estimated with a nonparametric unseen species model using Euler transformation. The raw public reads went through TCRdb reprocessing: fastp at Q25, MiXCR clone calling, in-frame beta chains kept. Merged by CDR3 protein, the rows form single entries marked with the most common genes and DNA. Here the V and J calls rest on TCRdb's processing, not on the authors' analysis. The sample data list some 1 million distinct CDR3 sequences, and 40% to 45% of these were observed just once. Together, the top ten hold over 15% of the sample.

Measured from the cysteine to the phenylalanine, the CDR3 is 17 residues long. The kept DNA is CDR3 alone, 51 bases in frame from the first base. From the germline V gene (reference sequence), CDR1 is LGHDT and CDR2 is YNNKEL. V loses 4 bases at its end and J loses 5 bases; junction bases beyond the gene matches: 15. Donors were a few dozen systemically healthy Caucasian individuals from Russia aged roughly 6 to 95 years. Approximately 9.7 milliliters of peripheral blood were drawn from each donor into EDTA-treated Vacutainer tubes. Ficoll-Paque density-gradient centrifugation was used to isolate PBMCs, with at least 6.5 million per sample. Total RNA was extracted from PBMCs with Trizol reagent, with at least 6 micrograms obtained per sample. For every donor, flow cytometry on a PBMC aliquot measured the percentage of naive CD45RAhigh/CD27high T cells. What the work shows at the level of the full study, not this receptor alone: Observed TCR beta diversity per million T cells fell roughly linearly with age, and a significant reduction was already apparent by age roughly 40. Because profiling used bulk unsorted PBMCs, naive and antigen-experienced compartments could not be compared conclusively. A strong correlation was found between observed TCR beta diversity and the percentage of naive T cells measured by flow cytometry. Because the CMV infection status of the donors was unknown, age-related changes in expanded clonotypes may potentially have been confounded. Compared with the aged group, the long-lived group had more naive CD4+ T cells, fewer expanded clones and increased TCR diversity, a pattern suggesting age selection. Estimates of total diversity from one million sequenced T cells were regarded as lower bounds and underestimates.

Turning to this clonotype: Its cognate antigen has yet to be identified. Per-nucleotide qualities are absent, and no much larger clonotype sits a single base away.

Rearrangement joined TRBV3-1 to TRBJ2-7; TRBD2 aligns with 9 central bases. This receptor was identified in a woman in her sixties or seventies in good health. Input material: blood. CDR3 protein: CASSPRRSSGRYHEQYF. The bases read TGTGCCAGCAGCCCTAGAAGGAGTAGCGGGAGATACCACGAGCAGTACTTC.